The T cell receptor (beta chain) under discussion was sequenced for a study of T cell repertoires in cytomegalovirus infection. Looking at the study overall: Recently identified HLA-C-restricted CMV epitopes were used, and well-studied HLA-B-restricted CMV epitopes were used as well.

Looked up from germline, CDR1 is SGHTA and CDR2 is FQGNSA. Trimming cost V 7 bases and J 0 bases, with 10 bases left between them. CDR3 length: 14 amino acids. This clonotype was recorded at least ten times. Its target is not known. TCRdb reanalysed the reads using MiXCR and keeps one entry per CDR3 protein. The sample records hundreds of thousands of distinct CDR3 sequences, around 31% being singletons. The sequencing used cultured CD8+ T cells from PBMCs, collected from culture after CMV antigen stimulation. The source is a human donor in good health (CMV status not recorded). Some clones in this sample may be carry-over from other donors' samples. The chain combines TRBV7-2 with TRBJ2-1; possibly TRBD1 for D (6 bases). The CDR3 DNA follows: TGTGCCAGCATGGACAGTAGCTCCTACAATGAGCAGTTCTTC. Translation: CASMDSSSYNEQFF.